What follows is one TCR beta chain and its context. Authors' methods: Estimates of nucleated cell counts were drawn from the amplification of reference gene primers. The assay was immunoSEQ multiplex PCR, and TCRdb's table has in-frame clones only and misses some. V, J and clone size were drawn from that table, and D and trimming were deduced from the DNA. The repertoire has 250,000 to 300,000 clones, over 75% of them found once; the top ten carry around a sixth. In assigning cohorts, the study relied on participant-reported clinical history. This sample stems from a study of blood T cell repertoires in COVID-19. Study information: Nucleic acid was either cDNA or gDNA, and it came from T cells, B-cell-depleted T cells, or PBMCs.

CDR3 length: 13 amino acids. The V gene's germline CDR1 is MGHDK and CDR2 SYGVNS. V shed 2 bases and J shed 6 bases, with 8 bases lying between them. The specimen was PBMCs or T cells enriched from blood (not recorded which). This sequence originates from a young man who had recovered from COVID-19. The chain combines TRBV25-1 with TRBJ1-5, with D hard to call. The CDR3 nucleotides read TGTGCCAGCAGTGAACAGGTTGGTCAGCCCCAGCATTTT. This sequence encodes CASSEQVGQPQHF. Full variable domain (rest looked up from reference TRBV25-1 and TRBJ1-5): EADIYQTPRYLVIGTGKKITLECSQTMGHDKMYWYQQDPGMELHLIHYSYGVNSTEKGDLSSESTVSRIRTEHFPLTLESARPSHTSQYLCASSEQVGQPQHFGDGTRLSIL.